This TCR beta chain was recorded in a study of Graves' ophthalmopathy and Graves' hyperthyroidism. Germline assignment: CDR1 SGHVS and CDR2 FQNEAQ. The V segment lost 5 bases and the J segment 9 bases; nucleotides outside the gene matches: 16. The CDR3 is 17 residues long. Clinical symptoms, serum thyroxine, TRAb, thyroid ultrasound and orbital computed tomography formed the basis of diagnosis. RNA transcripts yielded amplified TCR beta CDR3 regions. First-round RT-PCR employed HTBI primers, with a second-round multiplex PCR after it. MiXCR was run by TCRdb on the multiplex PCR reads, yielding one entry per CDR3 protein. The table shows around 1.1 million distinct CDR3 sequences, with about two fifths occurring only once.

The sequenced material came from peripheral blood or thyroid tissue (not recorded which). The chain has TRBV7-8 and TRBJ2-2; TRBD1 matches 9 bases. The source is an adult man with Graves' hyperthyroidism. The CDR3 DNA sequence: TGTGCCAGCAGCCCCCTCGGGACAGGGATGATTCTACGGGAGCTGTTTTTT. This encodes CASSPLGTGMILRELFF.